This T cell receptor (beta chain) is from a study of T cell repertoires in cytomegalovirus infection. Study background: CMV epitopes, recently identified HLA-C-restricted and well-studied HLA-B-restricted, were used. Indicated by public TCR beta signatures were CMV infection and matching HLA type. General study points: Ex vivo, HLA-C-restricted CMV-specific TCR beta clonotypes prevailed over the rest of the response.

MiXCR, run by TCRdb on the reads, gives a single entry per CDR3 protein. The sample has 900,000 to 950,000 distinct CDR3 sequences, roughly 31% seen once. With respect to this clonotype: The antigen is undetermined.

Per the germline V gene, CDR1 is MNHEY and CDR2 is SVGAGI. V lost 2 bases and J lost 0; bases outside the gene matches: 13. This CDR3 has 20 amino acids. This receptor was obtained from a human donor in good health (CMV status not recorded). Some clones in this sample may be carry-over from other donors' samples. The sample consisted of cultured CD8+ T cells from PBMCs, taken from culture after CMV antigen stimulation. The chain links TRBV6-5 to TRBJ2-6; 7 bases fit TRBD1. DNA for the CDR3: TGTGCCAGCAGTTACGACGATCCCGGGACAGTTTCCTCTGGGGCCAACGTCCTGACTTTC. Protein: CASSYDDPGTVSSGANVLTF.